The 18 T cell receptor beta chains below come from one sample, sequenced in a study of Graves' ophthalmopathy and Graves' hyperthyroidism. The sequenced template was RNA, covering the TCR beta CDR3 region. An initial RT-PCR round employing HTBI primers preceded a second-round multiplex PCR. TCRdb reprocessed the multiplex PCR reads with MiXCR, giving one entry per CDR3 protein. The table records 400,000 or so distinct CDR3 sequences, approximately 15% of them present only once. The specimen was peripheral blood. These receptors originate from a woman under 30 with stable Graves' hyperthyroidism.

The chain is built from TRBV6-2 or TRBV6-3 and TRBJ2-7; TRBD1 or TRBD2 may be the D gene (5 bases each). CDR1 MNHEY and CDR2 SVGEGT come from the germline V gene. V was trimmed by 4 bases and J by 3 bases, leaving 16 bases between them. The CDR3 extends over 15 amino acids. CDR3 region: CASSSPSRESYEQYF. The CDR3 DNA reads as TGTGCCAGCAGTTCCCCGAGCAGGGAGAGCTACGAGCAGTACTTC.

On this clonotype: Given the absence of the conserved phenylalanine or tryptophan at the CDR3 end, a read error is likely. The chain combines TRBV6-2 or TRBV6-3 with TRBJ2-7; possibly TRBD2 for D (6 bases). This CDR3 region has 13 residues. Germline V gene lookup returns CDR1 MNHEY and CDR2 SVGEGT. The ends were cut back, 8 bases at V and 5 bases at J, with 16 bases in the middle. CDR3: CASRRVGSDEQYL. The CDR3 bases are TGTGCCAGCCGGAGGGTAGGGTCGGACGAGCAGTACCTC.

There are many counts of this clonotype. DNA of the CDR3: TGTGCCAGCAGCCAAGATCCGGGTAGGGGCGAGCAGTACTTC. Its protein is CASSQDPGRGEQYF. This chain joins TRBV4-2 and TRBJ2-7; maybe TRBD1 (5 bases). Germline assignment: CDR1 LGHNA and CDR2 YNFKEQ. This CDR3 comprises 14 residues. Trimming took 0 bases from V and 6 from J, leaving 12 bases between them.

V and J are TRBV6-5 and TRBJ2-5, with D hard to call. The CDR3 is 14 amino acids. Germline V gene lookup returns CDR1 MNHEY and CDR2 SVGAGI. The V and J ends lost 6 bases and 1 base respectively, with 12 bases between them. In nucleotides, the CDR3 is TGTGCCAGCAGGTCCTCCCCCGGCCAAGAGACCCAGTACTTC. This gives the protein CASRSSPGQETQYF.

The table lists this clonotype with many counts. Compared with germline, one end of the junction differs, possibly owing to a read error. The chain has TRBV6-4 and TRBJ1-6; D remains ambiguous. The CDR3 covers 15 residues. CDR1 and CDR2 from the germline V gene are MRHNA and SNTAGT. The CDR3 protein is CAGSSAPTSRSPLHF. The CDR3 nucleotides are TGTGCCGGCAGTTCCGCGCCAACCTCACGGTCGCCCCTCCACTTT.

This clonotype was seen repeatedly, ten times or more. This CDR3 reads CASSLPSLEYGYTF. CDR3 nucleotide sequence: TGTGCCAGCAGTTTGCCTTCGTTGGAATATGGCTACACCTTC. The V and J genes are TRBV6-5 and TRBJ1-2, with D hard to call. Trimming removed 4 bases at V and 5 bases at J, with 14 bases between. The CDR3 contains 14 residues. Germline V CDR1 and CDR2: MNHEY, SVGAGI.

The J gene is TRBJ2-2, the V gene TRBV12-3 or TRBV12-4, with TRBD2 matching 13 bases. The CDR3 extends over 17 amino acids. Trimming took 5 bases from V and 1 from J; bases not matched to a gene: 4. As DNA, the CDR3 is TGTGCCAGCAGTCGCGGACTAGCGGGAGAGAACACCGGGGAGCTGTTTTTT. It yields the protein CASSRGLAGENTGELFF.

This clonotype has ten or more counts. CDR3 loop: CASSPRGASLYEQYF. The CDR3 region has the DNA TGTGCCAGCAGCCCCAGGGGGGCCTCCCTATACGAGCAGTACTTC. The V call is TRBV7-6, the J call TRBJ2-7, with D possibly being TRBD1 (7 bases). Germline-derived CDR1 and CDR2 are SGHVS and FNYEAQ. CDR3 length equals 15 residues. Trimming took off 5 bases at V and 4 bases at J, with 18 bases between the two ends.

In this sample, this clonotype turned up a few times. This chain connects TRBV20-1 to TRBJ1-1; D might be TRBD1 (5 bases). The V end was cut by 2 bases, the J end by 5 bases, with 9 bases between. CDR1 and CDR2 (germline): DFQATT, SNEGSKA (reference sequence). This CDR3 is built from 12 residues. The CDR3 coding sequence is TGCAGTGCTAGATCGGGGCCTACTGAAGCTTTCTTT. This encodes CSARSGPTEAFF.

This clonotype was recorded at least ten times. The chain joins TRBV10-3 to TRBJ1-1, with D perhaps matching TRBD1 (6 bases). With 0 bases removed from V and 7 bases from J, the gap between germline ends came to 9 bases. The germline gives CDR1 ENHRY, CDR2 SYGVKD. CDR3 length: 13 residues. The CDR3 reads CAISESEDSEAFF. The CDR3 nucleotides are TGTGCCATCAGTGAGTCGGAGGACAGTGAAGCTTTCTTT.

This clonotype has ten or more counts. In DNA, the CDR3 is TGTGCCAGCAGCCGTAGGACAGGGCGAAACACTGAAGCTTTCTTT. Translating gives CASSRRTGRNTEAFF. The chain recombines TRBV27 with TRBJ1-1; 8 nucleotides agree with TRBD1. J lost 2 bases, V lost 6 bases, and 8 bases had no gene match. CDR1 is MNHEY, CDR2 SMNVEV, per germline (reference sequence). The CDR3 is made up of 15 amino acids.

The V call is TRBV10-2, the J call TRBJ2-2, with a tentative D call TRBD2 (6 bases). Trimming pared 2 bases from V and 1 base from J, leaving 11 bases between. Germline-derived CDR1 and CDR2 are WSHSY and SAAADI. The CDR3 totals 16 residues. CDR3 in DNA: TGCGCCAGCAGTGAGGTTCCGGGACTGAACACCGGGGAGCTGTTTTTT. This encodes CASSEVPGLNTGELFF.

In this sample, this clonotype turned up many times. The rearrangement joins TRBV12-3 or TRBV12-4 to TRBJ1-2, with D hard to call. Deletions cut 6 bases from V and 2 bases from J, with 7 bases between. The CDR3 consists of 12 residues. CDR3 amino acids: CASRAGNYGYTF. In DNA, the CDR3 is TGTGCCAGCAGGGCCGGGAACTATGGCTACACCTTC.

This clonotype was counted many times. The chain is built from TRBV19 and TRBJ1-2; 7 bases are a match to TRBD1. This CDR3 region has 13 residues. The ends lost 6 bases at V and 5 bases at J; junction bases unmatched: 6. Germline V lookup: CDR1 LNHDA, CDR2 SQIVND (reference sequence). Here the CDR3 DNA reads TGTGCCAGTAGATCAGGGGGAGGGTATGGCTACACCTTC. The encoded protein is CASRSGGGYGYTF.

This clonotype was recorded many times. The chain has TRBV7-2 and TRBJ1-2; no clear D. Trimming shortened V by 3 bases and J by 4 bases, and 6 bases separated the two germline ends. Per the germline V gene, CDR1 is SGHTA and CDR2 is FQGNSA. The CDR3 is made up of 12 amino acids. CDR3 in amino acids: CASSFTFYGYTF. CDR3 coding DNA: TGTGCCAGCAGCTTTACGTTCTATGGCTACACCTTC. Full variable domain (outside the CDR3, taken from reference TRBV7-2 and TRBJ1-2): GAGVSQSPSNKVTEKGKDVELRCDPISGHTALYWYRQSLGQGLEFLIYFQGNSAPDKSGLPSDRFSAERTGGSVSTLTIQRTQQEDSAVYLCASSFTFYGYTFGSGTRLTVV.

This clonotype was observed at least ten times. The rearrangement joins TRBV7-9 to TRBJ1-2; the D is unclear. The CDR3 covers 13 residues. Germline lookup yields CDR1 SEHNR and CDR2 FQNEAQ (reference sequence). The V gene lost 1 base and the J gene lost 2 bases, with 5 bases spanning the gap. The CDR3 reads CASSLDKNYGYTF. Written as DNA, the CDR3 is TGTGCCAGCAGCTTAGACAAGAACTATGGCTACACCTTC. Full variable domain (remainder filled in from reference TRBV7-9 and TRBJ1-2): DTGVSQNPRHKITKRGQNVTFRCDPISEHNRLYWYRQTLGQGPEFLTYFQNEAQLEKSRLLSDRFSAERPKGSFSTLEIQRTEQGDSAMYLCASSLDKNYGYTFGSGTRLTVV.

This clonotype was found a few times. The V gene is TRBV6-1, the J gene TRBJ2-2, with D unresolved. V was shortened by 2 bases and J by 4 bases, with 14 bases between the two germline ends. Germline V CDR1 and CDR2: MNHNS, SASEGT. The CDR3 covers 16 residues. CDR3 amino acids: CASSENRQLGTGELFF. For the CDR3, the DNA is TGTGCCAGCAGTGAAAATCGGCAGCTTGGCACCGGGGAGCTGTTTTTT.

This clonotype was seen repeatedly, ten times or more. V is TRBV6-5 and J is TRBJ2-7, with D uncertain. Germline V gene lookup returns CDR1 MNHEY and CDR2 SVGAGI. The CDR3 is 14 residues long. V gave up 7 bases and J gave up 1 base, with 14 bases separating them. The CDR3 DNA is TGTGCCAGCATTTTGAGTATGGTTTCCTACGAGCAGTACTTC. This encodes CASILSMVSYEQYF.